The clone carrying this T cell receptor (beta chain) was seen only a few times. Its antigen is still unknown. TCRdb redid the calling of the 5' RACE reads with MiXCR, one entry per CDR3 protein. The sample comprises 120,000 or so distinct CDR3 sequences, under 9% of which are singletons, and 30% to 50% rests with the top ten. The sample is drawn from a study of T cells after yellow fever vaccination. The overall study: Fractions low in cell number were prepared with SMART-Seq v4 Ultra Low Input. Broader study findings: Once the booster was given, most primary-vaccination clones reappeared, at about 97% for CD4 and approximately 88% for CD8.

The material was CD8+ T cells sorted from PBMCs, obtained on the day of the yellow fever booster vaccination. The receptor comes from a man between 18 and 35 years old who received the YFV17D yellow fever vaccine.

The CDR3 nucleotides read TGTGCCAGCAGCGTGGGGGGGGGAACGGGTCGCAATACGCAGTATTTT. This sequence encodes CASSVGGGTGRNTQYF. The V call is TRBV9, the J call TRBJ2-3, with 7 bases aligning to TRBD2. The CDR3 contains 16 residues. From germline, CDR1 is SGDLS and CDR2 YYNGEE. Losses at the gene ends were 2 bases for V and 7 bases for J; bases not matched to a gene: 13. The whole variable domain, filled in from reference TRBV9 and TRBJ2-3, reads DSGVTQTPKHLITATGQRVTLRCSPRSGDLSVYWYQQSLDQGLQFLIQYYNGEERAKGNILERFSAQQFPDLHSELNLSSLELGDSALYFCASSVGGGTGRNTQYFGPGTRLTVL.